What follows are 26 T cell receptor beta chains derived from one specimen sequenced in a study of shared clonotypes between healthy human individuals (dated by TCRdb to 2020 to 2022). The library was built by means of the immunoSEQ multiplex PCR assay. Held by TCRdb, this immuneACCESS table contains in-frame sequences only and omits some clones. Under half of the omission traces to an unresolved V gene where checked; the cause of the rest is unknown. The sample contains some 2 million clones, about 95% of them found a single time. 0.9% to 1.3% of the sample is taken by the ten largest. CD8 naive samples were CD45RO-negative cells positively selected for CCR7, giving a CD45RA+CCR7+ population that excluded TemRA cells. Material for sequencing was naive CD8+ T cells sorted from blood. Interpreted using the paper, the cell subset or site label stands for: CD45RA+CCR7+. Receptors originate from a man between 18 and 29 years old in good health.

V is TRBV18 and J is TRBJ1-4; 11 nucleotides agree with TRBD1. Trimming at V came to 5 bases and at J to 2 bases, leaving 7 bases not matched to a gene. This CDR3 spans 17 amino acids. Germline V gives CDR1 KGHSH, CDR2 LQKENI. The CDR3 is CASSSTDRGLTNEKLFF. DNA of the CDR3: TGTGCCAGCTCATCTACGGACAGGGGGCTCACTAATGAAAAACTGTTTTTT.

This clone was seen a single time. This chain joins TRBV7-9 and TRBJ2-7; a possible D gene is TRBD1 (5 bases). Germline lookup yields CDR1 SEHNR and CDR2 FQNEAQ (reference sequence). The CDR3 is made up of 14 amino acids. Trimming removed 1 base at V and 3 bases at J, with 10 bases between. CDR3 nucleotides: TGTGCCAGCAGCTTAGTGGGGCGGAACTACGAGCAGTACTTC. Protein product: CASSLVGRNYEQYF.

Concerning this clone: At the DNA level, this CDR3 is encoded by other sequences in the same sample as well. The chain couples TRBV2 to TRBJ2-7; possible D gene TRBD2, 6 bases. The CDR3 loop spans 14 amino acids. Germline V CDR1 and CDR2: SNHLY, FYNNEI. Trimming pared 1 base from V and 2 bases from J, leaving 9 bases between. The DNA of the CDR3 is TGTGCCAGCAGTGAAGGGGGGGAAACCTACGAGCAGTACTTC. As protein: CASSEGGETYEQYF.

To note about this clone: The sample carries other DNA sequences with the same CDR3. The DNA for the CDR3 is TGTGCCAGCAGTTACGCGGGAGGATCCTACGAGCAGTACTTC. Its translation is CASSYAGGSYEQYF. This sequence joins TRBV6-5 and TRBJ2-7, with TRBD2 identical over 8 bases. The length of the CDR3 is 14 residues. Germline trimming cut 2 bases from V and 1 base from J; bases unmatched to any gene: 1. In germline, CDR1 is MNHEY, CDR2 SVGAGI.

This chain links TRBV6-5 with TRBJ1-1; 9 bases agree with TRBD1. From germline, CDR1 is MNHEY and CDR2 SVGAGI. This CDR3 has 16 amino acids. V was clipped by 0 bases and J by 7 bases; unmatched bases: 9. CDR3 nucleotide sequence: TGTGCCAGCAGTTACTCACAAGGGGACAGGGTGGATGAAGCTTTCTTT. Residues: CASSYSQGDRVDEAFF.

The chain recombines TRBV10-2 with TRBJ2-6, with D unresolved. CDR3 length equals 15 residues. CDR1 is WSHSY and CDR2 is SAAADI in the germline V gene. Trimming shortened V by 7 bases and J by 0 bases, and 10 bases separated the two germline ends. CDR3 DNA sequence: TGCGCCAGCACTGGATTTAGCTCTGGGGCCAACGTCCTGACTTTC. Protein sequence: CASTGFSSGANVLTF.

The chain employs TRBV5-4 and TRBJ2-3; TRBD2 agrees at 13 bases. The V segment lost 2 bases and the J segment 6 bases; nucleotides outside the gene matches: 3. Germline CDR1 is SGHNT and CDR2 is YYREEE (reference sequence). This CDR3 comprises 15 residues. CDR3 sequence (DNA): TGTGCCAGCAGCTTTAAACTAGCGGGGGGGGATACGCAGTATTTT. Protein: CASSFKLAGGDTQYF.

The genes are TRBV27 and TRBJ2-5; a weak D match, TRBD1 (5 bases). Trimming shortened V by 4 bases and J by 3 bases, and 12 bases separated the two germline ends. Germline CDR1 MNHEY, CDR2 SMNVEV (reference sequence). This CDR3 has 14 amino acids. The CDR3 spells CASSSWGAEETQYF. In nucleotides, the CDR3 is TGTGCCAGCAGTTCATGGGGCGCCGAAGAGACCCAGTACTTC.

V usage is TRBV6-5 and J usage is TRBJ2-1; 8 nucleotides align to TRBD2. V shed 2 bases, J shed 6 bases, and the junction held 9 bases outside the gene matches. The CDR3 runs 16 residues. Germline CDR1 is MNHEY and CDR2 is SVGAGI. The chain's CDR3 is CASSYTPLRGGNEQFF. The DNA for the CDR3 is TGTGCCAGCAGTTACACACCTTTACGGGGGGGCAATGAGCAGTTCTTC.

This clone was recorded once. This chain uses TRBV29-1 with TRBJ1-2; no clear D gene. The CDR3 length is 15 residues. The ends were cut back, 2 bases at V and 8 bases at J, with 21 bases in the middle. The germline V gene encodes CDR1 SQVTM and CDR2 ANQGSEA. The CDR3 coding sequence is TGCAGCGTTGAAATGGCCCGGGTCGGACTGCGAGGCTACACCTTC. Protein: CSVEMARVGLRGYTF.

This clone was observed a single time. The rearrangement links TRBV4-1 to TRBJ2-3; 7 nucleotides line up with TRBD2. Germline-derived CDR1 and CDR2 are MGHRA and YSYEKL. The length of the CDR3 is 15 residues. V trimming: 2 bases; J trimming: 1 base; junction bases outside the gene matches: 3. CDR3 region: CASSQIAGGTDTQYF. For the CDR3, the DNA is TGCGCCAGCAGCCAAATTGCGGGGGGCACAGATACGCAGTATTTT.

The V call is TRBV7-8, the J call TRBJ2-3; D is possibly TRBD1 (6 bases). Germline CDR1 and CDR2: SGHVS and FQNEAQ. The CDR3 contains 14 residues. Trimming cost V 5 bases and J 3 bases, with 12 bases left between them. In DNA form, the CDR3 reads TGTGCCAGCAGCCACGGACAGCTTACAGATACGCAGTATTTT. It is translated as CASSHGQLTDTQYF.

The chain carries TRBV7-9 and TRBJ2-7, with D perhaps being TRBD1 or TRBD2 (6 bases each). Trimming left V 0 bases short and J 3 bases short, with 15 bases between. The length of the CDR3 is 16 residues. The V gene's germline CDR1 is SEHNR and CDR2 FQNEAQ (reference sequence). The CDR3 coding sequence is TGTGCCAGCAGCTTAGCGGAGGGGGAAAAGCACTACGAGCAGTACTTC. Protein: CASSLAEGEKHYEQYF.

Comment on this clone: Other DNA variants within this sample encode the same CDR3. The chain has TRBV4-1 and TRBJ2-7; D may be TRBD2 (6 bases). The CDR3 contains 15 residues. V was trimmed by 0 bases and J by 4 bases, leaving 13 bases between them. Germline CDR1 MGHRA, CDR2 YSYEKL. CDR3 DNA sequence: TGCGCCAGCAGCCAAGACCGGGACTGGGAATACGAGCAGTACTTC. It is translated as CASSQDRDWEYEQYF.

This rearrangement joins TRBV27 to TRBJ1-2, with 12 bases identical to TRBD1. CDR3 length equals 14 residues. After removal of 2 bases from V and 8 bases from J, the junction contained 3 bases not matched to a gene. CDR1 is MNHEY, CDR2 SMNVEV, per germline (reference sequence). The CDR3 sequence: CASSLGGTGGGYTF. The CDR3 DNA reads TGTGCCAGCAGTTTAGGGGGGACAGGGGGCGGCTACACCTTC.

The rearrangement links TRBV7-9 to TRBJ1-6; 11 bases line up with TRBD1. The V gene's germline CDR1 is SEHNR and CDR2 FQNEAQ (reference sequence). This CDR3 has 16 amino acids. V trimming: 5 bases; J trimming: 11 bases; junction bases outside the gene matches: 11. CDR3 DNA sequence: TGTGCCAGCAGCGCGGGACAGGGGGTATGGCTTCCACCCCTCCACTTT. It yields the protein CASSAGQGVWLPPLHF.

This clone was seen a few times. The chain links TRBV15 to TRBJ1-6; D is uncertain. The CDR3 length is 15 residues. Germline V gene sequence: CDR1 LNHNV, CDR2 YYDKDF (reference sequence). Between the trimmed V and J ends, which lost 3 bases and 0 bases, there was a span of 6 bases. CDR3: CATSRDLSYNSPLHF. As DNA, the CDR3 is TGTGCCACCAGCAGGGACCTCTCCTATAATTCACCCCTCCACTTT.

This clone has a handful of counts. This chain links TRBV28 with TRBJ1-1, with TRBD1 as a possible D gene (6 bases). V lost 8 bases, J lost 0 bases, and 13 bases lay in between. The CDR3 spans 14 residues. The germline gives CDR1 MDHEN, CDR2 SYDVKM. The CDR3 region has the DNA TGTGCCAGCCACCCGGGACAATTGAACACTGAAGCTTTCTTT. Translation gives CASHPGQLNTEAFF. Complete variable domain (other parts from reference TRBV28 and TRBJ1-1): DVKVTQSSRYLVKRTGEKVFLECVQDMDHENMFWYRQDPGLGLRLIYFSYDVKMKEKGDIPEGYSVSREKKERFSLILESASTNQTSMYLCASHPGQLNTEAFFGQGTRLTVV.

The V and J genes are TRBV18 and TRBJ2-3, with unresolved D. The ends were cut back, 3 bases at V and 6 bases at J, with 16 bases in the middle. The CDR3 covers 15 residues. Looked up from germline, CDR1 is KGHSH and CDR2 is LQKENI. The CDR3 region is CASSPPQGLTDTQYF. The CDR3 DNA is TGTGCCAGCTCACCCCCGCAAGGTTTGACTGATACGCAGTATTTT.

This chain links TRBV30 with TRBJ2-5; 8 nucleotides agree with TRBD1. The trim removed 0 bases at V and 6 bases at J, leaving 6 bases unmatched. Germline CDR1 and CDR2: GTSNPN and SVGIG (reference sequence). This CDR3 is built from 14 residues. The CDR3: CAWSVNDRGQTQYF. Written as DNA, the CDR3 is TGTGCCTGGAGTGTAAATGACAGGGGCCAGACCCAGTACTTC. Full variable domain (rest looked up from reference TRBV30 and TRBJ2-5): SQTIHQWPATLVQPVGSPLSLECTVEGTSNPNLYWYRQAAGRGLQLLFYSVGIGQISSEVPQNLSASRPQDRQFILSSKKLLLSDSGFYLCAWSVNDRGQTQYFGPGTRLLVL.

The chain employs TRBV6-5 and TRBJ1-1, with TRBD1 as a possible D gene (5 bases). Trimming cost V 4 bases and J 4 bases, with 13 bases left between them. CDR1 and CDR2 (germline): MNHEY, SVGAGI. The CDR3 loop spans 14 amino acids. The CDR3 sequence is CASSFTGLGTEAFF. The CDR3 region has the DNA TGTGCCAGCAGTTTCACAGGACTTGGCACTGAAGCTTTCTTT.

J is TRBJ1-6 and V is TRBV27; D gene uncertain. This CDR3 contains 16 residues. The V gene lost 5 bases and the J gene lost 0 bases, with 11 bases spanning the gap. Germline V gives CDR1 MNHEY, CDR2 SMNVEV (reference sequence). The CDR3 sequence is CASSALQSSYNSPLHF. As DNA, the CDR3 is TGTGCCAGCAGTGCCTTACAGAGCTCCTATAATTCACCCCTCCACTTT.

V is TRBV5-4 and J is TRBJ2-6; the D is unclear. This CDR3 region has 16 residues. Trimming took 0 bases from V and 0 from J, leaving 7 bases between them. The V gene's germline CDR1 is SGHNT and CDR2 YYREEE (reference sequence). The CDR3 loop is CASSLGAYSGANVLTF. In DNA form, the CDR3 reads TGTGCCAGCAGCTTGGGGGCCTACTCTGGGGCCAACGTCCTGACTTTC.

The rearrangement uses TRBV6-4 and TRBJ2-5; TRBD1 aligns across 8 bases. Germline lookup yields CDR1 MRHNA and CDR2 SNTAGT. The trim removed 2 bases at V and 4 bases at J, leaving 0 bases unmatched. The CDR3 totals 13 residues. The CDR3, as DNA: TGTGCCAGCAGTGACACAGGGGGAGAGACCCAGTACTTC. It is translated as CASSDTGGETQYF.

The chain is built from TRBV5-4 and TRBJ2-7, with 8 positions matching TRBD2. Trimming removed 0 bases from V and 10 bases from J; junction bases left unmatched: 12. Looked up from germline, CDR1 is SGHNT and CDR2 is YYREEE (reference sequence). The CDR3 contains 15 residues. The CDR3 loop is CASSLAWDGRANQYF. CDR3 DNA sequence: TGTGCCAGCAGCTTGGCCTGGGACGGGAGGGCCAACCAGTACTTC.

Turning to this clone: This may stem from a read error, because a much larger clone lies one nucleotide away. The genes are TRBV30 and TRBJ1-1, with TRBD1 as a possible D gene (6 bases). V was shortened by 4 bases and J by 4 bases, with 10 bases between the two germline ends. The length of the CDR3 is 12 residues. The germline CDR1 and CDR2 sequences are GTSNPN and SVGIG (reference sequence). The CDR3 region has the DNA TGTGCCTGGACCAGGGGAGGCACTGAAGCTTTCTTT. It is translated as CAWTRGGTEAFF.